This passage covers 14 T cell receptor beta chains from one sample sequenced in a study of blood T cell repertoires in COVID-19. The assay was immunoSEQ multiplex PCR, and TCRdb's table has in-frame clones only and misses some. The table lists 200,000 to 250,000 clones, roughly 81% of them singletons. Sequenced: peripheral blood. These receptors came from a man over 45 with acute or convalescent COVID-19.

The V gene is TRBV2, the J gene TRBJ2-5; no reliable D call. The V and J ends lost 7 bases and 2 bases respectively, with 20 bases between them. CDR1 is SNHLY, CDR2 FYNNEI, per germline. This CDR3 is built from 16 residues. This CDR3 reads CASKKRREVAQETQYF. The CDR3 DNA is TGTGCCAGCAAGAAGCGTCGAGAGGTGGCACAAGAGACCCAGTACTTC.

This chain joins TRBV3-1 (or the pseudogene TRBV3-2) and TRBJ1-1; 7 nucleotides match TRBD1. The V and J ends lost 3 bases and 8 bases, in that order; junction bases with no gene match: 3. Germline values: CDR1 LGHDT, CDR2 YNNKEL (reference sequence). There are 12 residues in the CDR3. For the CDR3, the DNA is TGTGCCAGCAGCCATTTGGACAGGGAAGCTTTCTTT. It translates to CASSHLDREAFF.

The chain's CDR3 is CASSHTTGQGHGYTF. In DNA, the CDR3 is TGTGCCAGCAGCCATACGACGGGACAGGGACATGGCTACACCTTC. V and J are TRBV7-8 and TRBJ1-2, with TRBD1 identical over 9 bases. This CDR3 contains 15 residues. Germline V gives CDR1 SGHVS, CDR2 FQNEAQ. V was clipped by 5 bases and J by 6 bases; unmatched bases: 10.

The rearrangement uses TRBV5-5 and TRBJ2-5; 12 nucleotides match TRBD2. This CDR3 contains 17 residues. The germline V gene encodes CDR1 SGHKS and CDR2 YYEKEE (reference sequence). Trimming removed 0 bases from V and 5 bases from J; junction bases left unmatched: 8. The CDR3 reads CASSLVLAGGLRETQYF. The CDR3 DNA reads TGTGCCAGCAGCTTGGTGCTAGCGGGAGGGTTAAGGGAGACCCAGTACTTC.

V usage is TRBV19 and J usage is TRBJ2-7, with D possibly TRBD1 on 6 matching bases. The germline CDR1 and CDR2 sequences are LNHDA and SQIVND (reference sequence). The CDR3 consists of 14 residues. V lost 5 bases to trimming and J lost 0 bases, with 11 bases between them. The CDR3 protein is CASSFTGSSYEQYF. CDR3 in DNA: TGTGCCAGTAGTTTCACAGGGAGCTCCTACGAGCAGTACTTC.

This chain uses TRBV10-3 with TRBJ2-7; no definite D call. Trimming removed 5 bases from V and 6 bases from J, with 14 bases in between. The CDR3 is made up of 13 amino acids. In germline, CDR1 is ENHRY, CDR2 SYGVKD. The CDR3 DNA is TGTGCCATCAGTCCCGGATCTCCGGGCGAGCAGTACTTC. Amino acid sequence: CAISPGSPGEQYF.

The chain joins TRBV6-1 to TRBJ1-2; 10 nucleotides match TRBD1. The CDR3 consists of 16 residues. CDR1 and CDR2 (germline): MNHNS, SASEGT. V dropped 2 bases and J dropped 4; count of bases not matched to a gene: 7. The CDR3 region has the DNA TGTGCCAGCAGTGAACCGGGACAGGGGTCGGTCTATGGCTACACCTTC. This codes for CASSEPGQGSVYGYTF.

CDR3 sequence (DNA): TGTGCCATCAGTGAGGAGGACAAAGCTTTCTTT. Protein product: CAISEEDKAFF. V and J are TRBV10-3 and TRBJ1-1, with D possibly being TRBD1 (5 bases). The CDR3 contains 11 residues. Per the germline V gene, CDR1 is ENHRY and CDR2 is SYGVKD. V lost 2 bases, J lost 9 bases, and 7 bases lay in between.

CDR3: CASSRPEGQETQYF. CDR3 nucleotides: TGTGCCAGCAGCCGACCAGAGGGACAAGAGACCCAGTACTTC. The chain employs TRBV11-3 and TRBJ2-5; D perhaps matches TRBD2 (5 bases). Germline CDR1 is SGHNT and CDR2 is YENEEA. The V end was cut by 5 bases, the J end by 2 bases, with 12 bases between. This CDR3 contains 14 residues.

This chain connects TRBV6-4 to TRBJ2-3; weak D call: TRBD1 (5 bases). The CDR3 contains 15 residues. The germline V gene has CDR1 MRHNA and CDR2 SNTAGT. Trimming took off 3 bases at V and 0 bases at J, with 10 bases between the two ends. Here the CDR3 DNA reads TGTGCCAGCAGTGAAGGGGTGGCTAGCACAGATACGCAGTATTTT. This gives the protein CASSEGVASTDTQYF.

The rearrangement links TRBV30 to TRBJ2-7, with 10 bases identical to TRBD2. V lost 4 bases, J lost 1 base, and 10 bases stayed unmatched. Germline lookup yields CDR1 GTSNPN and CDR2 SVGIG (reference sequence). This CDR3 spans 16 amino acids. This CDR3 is CAWKPSGRATSYEQYF. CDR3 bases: TGTGCCTGGAAGCCTAGCGGGAGAGCCACTTCCTACGAGCAGTACTTC.

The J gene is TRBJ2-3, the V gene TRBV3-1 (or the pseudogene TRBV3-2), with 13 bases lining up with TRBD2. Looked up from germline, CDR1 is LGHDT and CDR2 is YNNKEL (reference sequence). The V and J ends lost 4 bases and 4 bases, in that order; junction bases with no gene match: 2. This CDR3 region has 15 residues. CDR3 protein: CASSRTSGGADTQYF. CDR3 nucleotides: TGTGCCAGCAGCCGGACTAGCGGGGGTGCAGATACGCAGTATTTT.

The CDR3 here is CATSDPARDWHEQFF. The CDR3 DNA follows: TGTGCCACCAGTGACCCGGCCCGAGACTGGCATGAGCAGTTCTTC. This rearrangement joins TRBV24-1 to TRBJ2-1, with no clear D. Germline V gene data show CDR1 as KGHDR and CDR2 as SFDVKD. CDR3 size: 15 residues. V lost 4 bases to trimming and J lost 8 bases, with 17 bases between them.

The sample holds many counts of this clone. CDR3 coding DNA: TGTGCCAGCTCAGGGACAGGATACTACAATGAGCAGTTCTTC. Translated, it gives CASSGTGYYNEQFF. V gene TRBV18 combines with J gene TRBJ2-1, with 8 bases fitting TRBD1. There are 14 residues in the CDR3. After removal of 5 bases from V and 3 bases from J, the junction contained 3 bases not matched to a gene. Germline-derived CDR1 and CDR2 are KGHSH and LQKENI.